This T cell receptor (beta chain) was sequenced in a study of OX40 agonist ivuxolimab in advanced cancers. In the study overall: The costimulatory receptor OX40 (CD134) was targeted by ivuxolimab, a fully human IgG2 agonistic monoclonal antibody. Intravenous ivuxolimab was administered to patients every 2 weeks at six dose levels: 0.01, 0.1, 0.3, 1.5, 3 and 10 mg/kg. Of the 50 or so patients in dose escalation, 19 had hepatocellular carcinoma, approximately 15 had melanoma, 9 had renal cell carcinoma and 9 had head and neck cancer. In the dose-escalation cohort, more than 80% of patients were male, and the mean age was roughly 60 years with a range of roughly 20 to 79. Prior anti-PD-1, anti-PD-L1 or anti-CTLA-4 therapy was permitted, and checkpoint inhibitors had been received by more than 35% of dose-escalation patients. Partial responses were achieved by three dose-escalation patients, of whom one had hepatocellular carcinoma and two had cutaneous melanoma. The point of sequencing TCRbeta in the periphery was to test whether ivuxolimab changed TCR sequence diversity and drove clonal T-cell expansion. The monotherapy dose-escalation portion (N = 52 patients) of the phase I ivuxolimab trial is reported in the paper. Here is what the overall study found, with its caveats: In partial responders in the 0.1-3.0 mg/kg groups, normalized peripheral clonal expansion was found to be among the lowest, especially among CD8+ T cells. Antigen specificity was not determined for the clonally expanded peripheral T cells. On average, CD8+ T cells showed more expanded clones than CD4+ T cells after ivuxolimab. Clonal expansion of both CD4+ and CD8+ blood T cells was observed from baseline to week 6 at doses 0.1 to 3.0 mg/kg. Low levels of normalized T-cell clonal expansion were also seen in some patients who did not respond.

For sequencing of the TCRbeta CDR3 region, genomic DNA was extracted from the sorted cells. The immunoSEQ Assay was used to sequence the TCRbeta CDR3 regions. TCRdb took over this immuneACCESS table, retaining in-frame rearrangements with V and J assigned. Such tables are incomplete; in checked studies, under half of the missing clones stem from an unresolved V gene, and the remainder is unexplained. Present in this sample are 77,000 or so clones, almost 90% of which were seen just once. The top ten hold less than 0.9% of the sample. A note on this clone: The target of this receptor is not known. No base-level quality is on record; no much larger clone is a single base apart.

The trial excluded patients who had a history of autoimmune disease or were on systemic immunosuppression. Peripheral blood for TCR sequencing was drawn from every dose cohort at baseline, at cycle 4 day 1 and at cycle 7 day 1. The samples were drawn from a first-in-human, open-label, multicenter phase I dose-escalation trial of ivuxolimab. Adults with locally advanced or metastatic head and neck squamous cell, hepatocellular, melanoma or renal cell carcinoma were enrolled in the trial. Before TCR sequencing, CD4+ and CD8+ T cells were separately sorted from peripheral blood. The germline V gene gives CDR1 as SGHTA and CDR2 as FQGNSA. The cysteine opens and the phenylalanine closes a CDR3 of 17 amino acids. The retained sequence is limited to the CDR3, 51 bases, with the frame set at the first base. V lost 0 bases and J lost 5 bases, and the count of bases not matched to a germline gene is 9.

The input for sequencing was CD4+ or CD8+ T cells sorted from blood, taken in a trial of the OX40 agonist ivuxolimab. The source of this sequence is an adult with an advanced solid tumor such as melanoma, head and neck, liver or kidney cancer. The chain is assembled from TRBV7-2 and TRBJ2-3; 9 junctional bases match TRBD2. The CDR3 loop reads CASSLASGSPLRDTQYF. The sequenced DNA: TGTGCCAGCAGCTTAGCTAGCGGGAGCCCCCTGAGAGATACGCAGTATTTT. The full variable domain, completed from the reference TRBV7-2 and TRBJ2-3 proteins outside the CDR3, reads GAGVSQSPSNKVTEKGKDVELRCDPISGHTALYWYRQSLGQGLEFLIYFQGNSAPDKSGLPSDRFSAERTGGSVSTLTIQRTQQEDSAVYLCASSLASGSPLRDTQYFGPGTRLTVL.